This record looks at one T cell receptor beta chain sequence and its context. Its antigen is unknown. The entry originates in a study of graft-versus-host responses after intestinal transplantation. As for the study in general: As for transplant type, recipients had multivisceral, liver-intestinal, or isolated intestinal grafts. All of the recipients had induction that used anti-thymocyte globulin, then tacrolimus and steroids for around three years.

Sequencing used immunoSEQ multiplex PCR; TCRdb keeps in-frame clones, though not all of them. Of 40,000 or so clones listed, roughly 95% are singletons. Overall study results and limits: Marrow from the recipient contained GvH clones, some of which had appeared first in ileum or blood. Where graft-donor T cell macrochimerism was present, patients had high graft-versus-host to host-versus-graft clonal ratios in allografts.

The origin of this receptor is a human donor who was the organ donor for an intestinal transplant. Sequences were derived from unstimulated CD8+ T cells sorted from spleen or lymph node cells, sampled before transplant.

The CDR3 DNA reads TGTGCCAGCAGCGTAGGGGCTAGCGGGGGGGGAACAGATACGCAGTATTTT. It encodes CASSVGASGGGTDTQYF. The rearrangement joins TRBV9 to TRBJ2-3; 12 positions agree with TRBD2. The V gene's germline CDR1 is SGDLS and CDR2 YYNGEE. V lost 0 bases to trimming and J lost 3 bases; unmatched junction nucleotides: 5. CDR3 size: 17 residues.